This T cell receptor beta chain was recorded in a study of OX40 agonist ivuxolimab in advanced cancers. Overall study context: Dose-escalation patients were diagnosed with hepatocellular carcinoma, melanoma, renal cell cancer or head and neck cancer. Regarding the study as a whole: The specificity for antigen of the expanded peripheral T cells was not determined. CD4+ and CD8+ blood T cells expanded clonally by week 6 at 0.1 to 3.0 mg/kg.

Clones were read by immunoSEQ multiplex PCR, and TCRdb kept only the in-frame ones, dropping some. The repertoire holds some 39,000 clones, 88% seen once, with 3.5% to 5% in the top ten. The CDR3 extends over 19 amino acids. Germline CDR1 reads MDHEN; CDR2 reads SYDVKM. V gave up 2 bases and J gave up 0 bases, with 20 bases separating them. Notes on this clone: What it binds is not known.

The specimen comprised CD4+ or CD8+ T cells sorted from blood, sampled in a trial of the OX40 agonist ivuxolimab. The source is an adult with an advanced solid tumor such as melanoma, head and neck, liver or kidney cancer. The J gene is TRBJ1-5, the V gene TRBV28, with D maybe TRBD1 (6 bases). CDR3 DNA sequence: TGTGCCAGCAGTTTAGGTTGGGCAGGGGCCCTCGATAGCAATCAGCCCCAGCATTTT. Protein: CASSLGWAGALDSNQPQHF.